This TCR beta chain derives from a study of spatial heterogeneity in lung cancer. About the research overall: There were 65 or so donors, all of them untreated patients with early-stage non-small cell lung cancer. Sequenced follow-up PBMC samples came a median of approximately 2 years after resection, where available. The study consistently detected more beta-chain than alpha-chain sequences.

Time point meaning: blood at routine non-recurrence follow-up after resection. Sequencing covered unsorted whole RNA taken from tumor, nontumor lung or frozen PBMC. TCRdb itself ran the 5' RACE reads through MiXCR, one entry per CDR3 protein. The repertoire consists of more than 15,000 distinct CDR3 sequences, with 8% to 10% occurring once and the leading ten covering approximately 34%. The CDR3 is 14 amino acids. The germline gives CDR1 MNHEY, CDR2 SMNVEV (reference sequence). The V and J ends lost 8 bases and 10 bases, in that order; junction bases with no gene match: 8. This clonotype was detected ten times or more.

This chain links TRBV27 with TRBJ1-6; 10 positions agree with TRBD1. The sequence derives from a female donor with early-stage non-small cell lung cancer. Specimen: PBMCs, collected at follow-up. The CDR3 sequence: CASGVTGGRSPLHF. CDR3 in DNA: TGTGCCAGCGGCGTGACAGGGGGCCGGTCACCCCTCCACTTT.